The 9 T cell receptor beta chains listed next were all sequenced from one sample in a study of shared clonotypes between healthy human individuals. Libraries were prepared by immunoSEQ multiplex PCR; TCRdb keeps only in-frame clonotypes and omits some of them. The profile shows roughly 2 million clones, roughly 94% of them singletons. It was CD45RO-negative cells, positively selected for CCR7, that made up naive CD8 cells, with terminally differentiated effector memory CD45RA+ cells excluded. The sequencing input was naive CD8+ T cells sorted from blood. All receptors derive from a young man in good health.

In its sample, this clone was seen once. The chain uses TRBV7-9 and TRBJ2-5; D is perhaps TRBD1 (6 bases). Germline V CDR1 and CDR2: SEHNR, FQNEAQ (reference sequence). V was pared by 1 base and J by 5 bases, with 8 bases between. CDR3 length: 13 amino acids. In DNA, the CDR3 is TGTGCCAGCAGCTTAGAGGGGGTGGAGACCCAGTACTTC. The encoded protein is CASSLEGVETQYF.

This CDR3 reads CASSPWDSSNQPQHF. CDR3 nucleotides: TGTGCCAGCAGCCCCTGGGACAGTAGCAATCAGCCCCAGCATTTT. The rearrangement links TRBV9 to TRBJ1-5; 7 bases match TRBD1. V shed 4 bases, J shed 0 bases, and the junction held 4 bases outside the gene matches. The length of the CDR3 is 15 residues. Germline V gives CDR1 SGDLS, CDR2 YYNGEE. The complete variable domain, with remaining parts taken from reference TRBV9 and TRBJ1-5, reads DSGVTQTPKHLITATGQRVTLRCSPRSGDLSVYWYQQSLDQGLQFLIQYYNGEERAKGNILERFSAQQFPDLHSELNLSSLELGDSALYFCASSPWDSSNQPQHFGDGTRLSIL.

As to this clone: The same CDR3 arises from other DNA sequences in this sample as well. The chain links TRBV5-6 to TRBJ2-7, with D tentatively TRBD2 (5 bases). CDR1 SGHDT and CDR2 YYEEEE come from the germline V gene. The V and J ends lost 0 bases and 2 bases respectively, with 9 bases between them. CDR3 size: 14 residues. CDR3 loop: CASSLGLAPYEQYF. CDR3 bases: TGTGCCAGCAGCTTGGGGCTAGCCCCCTACGAGCAGTACTTC.

The genes are TRBV18 and TRBJ2-3; D unclear. The CDR3 is 13 residues long. Germline CDR1 is KGHSH and CDR2 is LQKENI. V lost 3 bases and J 0 bases, leaving 4 bases between the germline ends. The CDR3 loop is CASSPISTDTQYF. The DNA of the CDR3 is TGTGCCAGCTCACCTATTAGCACAGATACGCAGTATTTT.

The table lists this clone with a count of one. This chain links TRBV30 with TRBJ1-6; 9 bases line up with TRBD1. Germline lookup yields CDR1 GTSNPN and CDR2 SVGIG (reference sequence). Unmatched junction bases numbered 8, after V lost 2 bases and J lost 9 bases. The CDR3 loop spans 15 amino acids. This CDR3 reads CAWSSTGGAGSPLHF. The CDR3, as DNA: TGTGCCTGGAGTTCCACAGGGGGCGCGGGTTCACCCCTCCACTTT.

This clone was recorded once. J is TRBJ2-1 and V is TRBV5-1; unclear D gene. Germline V gene lookup returns CDR1 SGHRS and CDR2 YFSETQ. V was cut by 2 bases and J by 4 bases, with 10 bases left in between. This CDR3 spans 14 amino acids. The CDR3 DNA reads TGCGCCAGCAGCTTTGCGTTTAAATACAATGAGCAGTTCTTC. It codes for CASSFAFKYNEQFF.

Worth noting for this clone: The sample holds other DNA sequences that translate to the same CDR3. The chain has TRBV4-1 and TRBJ2-5, with TRBD2 identical over 8 bases. The J segment lost 5 bases and the V segment lost 1 base, leaving 0 bases of the junction unmatched. The CDR3 runs to 13 residues. Germline V gene lookup returns CDR1 MGHRA and CDR2 YSYEKL. In DNA form, the CDR3 reads TGCGCCAGCAGCCAAGCTAGCGGGGAGACCCAGTACTTC. The encoded protein is CASSQASGETQYF.

This chain connects TRBV9 to TRBJ2-7; weak D call: TRBD1 (6 bases). Germline values: CDR1 SGDLS, CDR2 YYNGEE. V was clipped by 0 bases and J by 2 bases, with 9 bases between them. The CDR3 length is 14 residues. The CDR3 DNA reads as TGTGCCAGCAGCGTAGGGGACAAGACCTACGAGCAGTACTTC. It specifies CASSVGDKTYEQYF.

The chain is built from TRBV7-2 and TRBJ2-7; no clear D gene. Trimming cost V 4 bases and J 7 bases, with 8 bases left between them. CDR1 and CDR2 (germline): SGHTA, FQGNSA. The CDR3 runs to 11 residues. CDR3: CASSYGVEQYF. For the CDR3, the DNA is TGTGCCAGCAGCTATGGGGTGGAGCAGTACTTC.